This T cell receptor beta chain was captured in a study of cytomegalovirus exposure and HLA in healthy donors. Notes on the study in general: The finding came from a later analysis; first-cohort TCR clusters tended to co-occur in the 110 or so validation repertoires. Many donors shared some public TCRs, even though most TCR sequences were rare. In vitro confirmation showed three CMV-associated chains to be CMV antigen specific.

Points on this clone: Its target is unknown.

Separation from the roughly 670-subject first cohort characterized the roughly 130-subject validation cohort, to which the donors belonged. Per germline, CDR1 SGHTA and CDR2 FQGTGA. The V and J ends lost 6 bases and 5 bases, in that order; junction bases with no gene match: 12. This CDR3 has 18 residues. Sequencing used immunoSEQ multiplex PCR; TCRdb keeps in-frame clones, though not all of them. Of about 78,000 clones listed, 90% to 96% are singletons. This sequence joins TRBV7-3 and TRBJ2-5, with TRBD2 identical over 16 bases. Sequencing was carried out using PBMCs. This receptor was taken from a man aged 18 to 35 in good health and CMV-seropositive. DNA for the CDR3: TGTGCCAGCAGATCCGGGACTAGCGGGAGGGCCCTCGGGGAGACCCAGTACTTC. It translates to CASRSGTSGRALGETQYF.